The 17 T cell receptor beta chains reported below all come from one sample, sequenced in a study of shared clonotypes between healthy human individuals (dated by TCRdb to between 2020 and 2021). Libraries were constructed by the immunoSEQ multiplex PCR assay. Here the immuneACCESS table is served through TCRdb, limited to in-frame sequences with V and J called. Missing clones are a known gap in these copies; in checked studies unresolved V genes cover under half, and the rest lacks a known reason. Counted in this sample were hundreds of thousands of clones; 79% of them appeared once. About 13% of the sample is in the top ten clones. The specimen was PBMCs. Receptors originate from a woman in her forties in good health. Some clones in this sample may be carry-over from other donors' samples.

The chain is built from TRBV19 and TRBJ2-2; 7 nucleotides align to TRBD2. The germline V gene encodes CDR1 LNHDA and CDR2 SQIVND (reference sequence). CDR3 length: 16 amino acids. Trimming at V came to 10 bases and at J to 4 bases, leaving 15 bases not matched to a gene. The CDR3 bases are TGTGCCACCAGAGAGCCGGGGGGTCGGGTCACCGGGGAGCTGTTTTTT. Protein product: CATREPGGRVTGELFF.

The genes are TRBV10-3 and TRBJ1-1; the D is unclear. The length of the CDR3 is 13 residues. The V end lost 9 bases, the J end lost 1 base, and 12 bases lay between the germline ends. Germline V CDR1 and CDR2: ENHRY, SYGVKD. The CDR3 nucleotides read TGTGCCATTACGGGTGCGGCGAACACTGAAGCTTTCTTT. The encoded protein is CAITGAANTEAFF.

This chain links TRBV11-2 with TRBJ2-4; TRBD2 aligns across 11 bases. Unmatched junction bases numbered 5, after V lost 2 bases and J lost 8 bases. The germline V gene encodes CDR1 SGHAT and CDR2 FQNNGV. The CDR3 sequence is 15 residues long. CDR3 sequence reads: CASSLQGTSGDIQYF. For the CDR3, the DNA is TGTGCCAGCAGCTTACAAGGGACTAGCGGTGACATTCAGTACTTC. The variable domain in full, with the rest retrieved from reference TRBV11-2 and TRBJ2-4, is EAGVAQSPRYKIIEKRQSVAFWCNPISGHATLYWYQQILGQGPKLLIQFQNNGVVDDSQLPKDRFSAERLKGVDSTLKIQPAKLEDSAVYLCASSLQGTSGDIQYFGAGTRLSVL.

This clone showed up just a few times. The chain recombines TRBV7-6 with TRBJ1-2, with a possible D match to TRBD1 (5 bases). The germline V and J ends were trimmed by 0 bases and 7 bases, with 9 bases remaining between them. This CDR3 contains 13 residues. Germline CDR1 is SGHVS and CDR2 is FNYEAQ. This CDR3 is CASSLAGRAGYTF. The CDR3 coding sequence is TGTGCCAGCAGCTTAGCGGGCAGGGCTGGCTACACCTTC.

This sequence joins TRBV28 and TRBJ2-7, with 12 positions matching TRBD1. From germline, CDR1 is MDHEN and CDR2 SYDVKM. This CDR3 spans 16 amino acids. Trimming took 3 bases from V and 7 from J; bases not matched to a gene: 10. CDR3 nucleotides: TGTGCCAGCAGTTTGGGCTCCGGGACAGGGGGCTGGGAGCAGTACTTC. Translating it yields CASSLGSGTGGWEQYF.

On this clone: Being one base from a much bigger clone, this may be a read error. This chain links TRBV13 with TRBJ1-2; 9 bases are a match to TRBD1. Per germline, CDR1 PRHDT and CDR2 FYEKMQ (reference sequence). The J segment lost 5 bases and the V segment lost 4 bases, leaving 11 bases of the junction unmatched. The CDR3 is 16 amino acids. CDR3 coding DNA: TGTGCCAGCAGCTCGGAACCCGGACAGGGGAAGTATGGCTACACCTTC. Translated, it gives CASSSEPGQGKYGYTF.

The rearrangement joins TRBV12-2 to TRBJ1-2; TRBD1, the table's D call, lacks a check against the DNA. TRBV12-2 is a pseudogene locus. The CDR3 runs to 18 residues. CDR3 in amino acids: CASRLAVLGQAYNYGYTF. CDR3 DNA sequence: TGTGCAAGTCGCTTAGCGGTACTTGGACAGGCCTATAACTATGGCTACACCTTC.

The chain recombines TRBV29-1 with TRBJ2-5, with D possibly being TRBD2 (6 bases). Germline values: CDR1 SQVTM, CDR2 ANQGSEA. Trimming cost V 4 bases and J 5 bases, with 17 bases left between them. This CDR3 contains 14 residues. The CDR3 spells CSVAVGGFRETQYF. The CDR3 DNA reads as TGCAGCGTTGCAGTGGGGGGATTCAGGGAGACCCAGTACTTC.

V gene TRBV11-2 combines with J gene TRBJ1-2; 7 nucleotides match TRBD1. This CDR3 is 13 amino acids long. Germline loops: CDR1 SGHAT, CDR2 FQNNGV. Trimming took 5 bases from V and 6 from J; bases not matched to a gene: 6. CDR3 residues: CASSNPGGDGYTF. CDR3 DNA sequence: TGTGCCAGCAGCAACCCAGGGGGGGATGGCTACACCTTC.

The chain uses TRBV10-3 and TRBJ2-1; D is possibly TRBD2 (6 bases). The ends were cut back, 2 bases at V and 4 bases at J, with 12 bases in the middle. Germline V gene sequence: CDR1 ENHRY, CDR2 SYGVKD. The CDR3 is made up of 15 amino acids. The DNA for the CDR3 is TGTGCCATCAGTGAGAGACTAGAGTCTTACAATGAGCAGTTCTTC. As protein: CAISERLESYNEQFF.

The chain uses TRBV2 and TRBJ1-2; D unclear. Germline V gene data show CDR1 as SNHLY and CDR2 as FYNNEI. The CDR3 is 14 amino acids. Trimming removed 5 bases at V and 4 bases at J, with 14 bases between. This chain's CDR3 is CASSLTDLGYGYTF. CDR3 DNA: TGTGCCAGCAGTCTCACGGACCTTGGCTATGGCTACACCTTC.

The chain employs TRBV7-2 and TRBJ1-1; 8 bases line up with TRBD1. The V gene's germline CDR1 is SGHTA and CDR2 FQGNSA. The CDR3 is made up of 16 amino acids. V trimming: 6 bases; J trimming: 0 bases; junction bases outside the gene matches: 9. CDR3 DNA sequence: TGTGCCAGCAGTTCCAGGGGGCAGTTAATGAACACTGAAGCTTTCTTT. Translating it yields CASSSRGQLMNTEAFF.

The gene calls are TRBV7-8 and TRBJ2-7, with 9 bases matching TRBD1. The CDR3 runs 15 residues. V lost 5 bases and J lost 1; bases outside the gene matches: 6. Germline values: CDR1 SGHVS, CDR2 FQNEAQ. CDR3 nucleotide sequence: TGTGCCAGCAGCCGCTCCGGGACAGGGTCCTACGAGCAGTACTTC. This encodes CASSRSGTGSYEQYF.

This sequence joins TRBV2 and TRBJ1-4; tentative D call: TRBD1 (6 bases). The CDR3 is 14 residues long. V lost 6 bases, J lost 8 bases, and 16 bases lay in between. From germline, CDR1 is SNHLY and CDR2 FYNNEI. CDR3: CASRRAGGGEKLFF. The DNA of the CDR3 is TGTGCCAGCAGACGGGCAGGAGGGGGGGAAAAACTGTTTTTT.

Of note for this clone: The same CDR3 also results from other DNA sequences found in this sample. V usage is TRBV28 and J usage is TRBJ1-1; maybe TRBD1 (5 bases). There are 13 residues in the CDR3. Germline CDR1 is MDHEN and CDR2 is SYDVKM. The V end was cut by 2 bases, the J end by 1 base, with 5 bases between. The DNA of the CDR3 is TGTGCCAGCAGTTTAGGGGCGAACACTGAAGCTTTCTTT. This gives the protein CASSLGANTEAFF.

V gene TRBV5-1 combines with J gene TRBJ1-4; D unresolved. Germline V gene data show CDR1 as SGHRS and CDR2 as YFSETQ. This CDR3 contains 14 residues. Trimming pared 0 bases from V and 8 bases from J, leaving 11 bases between. In DNA form, the CDR3 reads TGCGCCAGCAGCTTGGAGGATCTGGGGGAAAAACTGTTTTTT. It specifies CASSLEDLGEKLFF.

The V call is TRBV30, the J call TRBJ2-1, with D perhaps matching TRBD2 (5 bases). The germline V gene encodes CDR1 GTSNPN and CDR2 SVGIG (reference sequence). The CDR3 is 14 residues long. V lost 5 bases to trimming and J lost 0 bases, with 11 bases between them. The CDR3 region is CAWAAGSSYNEQFF. CDR3 bases: TGTGCCTGGGCCGCGGGTAGCTCCTACAATGAGCAGTTCTTC.